These 17 T cell receptor beta chains were sequenced from one sample in a study of tumor and adjacent non-tumor tissue in lung cancer. The template was RNA from unsorted bulk tissue. More than 3 cm separated this lung sample from the edge of the tumor. TCRbeta libraries were built with three rounds of nested PCR, modified from ARM-PCR. TCRdb recomputed calls from the multiplex PCR reads with MiXCR, one row per CDR3 protein. The sample holds roughly 45,000 distinct CDR3 sequences; approximately 57% are singletons and the top ten take around 45%. The specimen was distant non-tumor lung tissue. These receptor sequences come from a man aged 45-65 years with non-small cell lung cancer.

The sample holds a few counts of this clonotype. One base away lies a much larger clone, so this may be a sequencing read error. The rearrangement joins TRBV6-6 to TRBJ1-5; D not resolved. Trimming removed 11 bases from V and 3 bases from J, with 11 bases in between. The CDR3 is 12 residues long. Germline CDR1 MNHNY, CDR2 SVGAGI (reference sequence). The CDR3 loop is CAGGRSNQPQHF. The CDR3 bases are TGTGCCGGAGGACGCTCCAATCAGCCCCAGCATTTT.

Here the CDR3 DNA reads TGCAGTGCACTCACTAGCGGGGGCGTCTGGGAGCAGTACTTC. As protein: CSALTSGGVWEQYF. The rearrangement joins TRBV20-1 to TRBJ2-7; 11 bases line up with TRBD2. The CDR3 totals 14 residues. In germline, CDR1 is DFQATT, CDR2 SNEGSKA (reference sequence). Unmatched junction bases numbered 11, after V lost 6 bases and J lost 7 bases.

This clonotype was picked up a small number of times. The CDR3, as DNA: TGCAGTGCTCCTGCGGCAGGGATAGATACGCAGTATTTT. Amino acids: CSAPAAGIDTQYF. The chain uses TRBV20-1 and TRBJ2-3; maybe TRBD1 (5 bases). The CDR3 is 13 amino acids. Germline V gene data show CDR1 as DFQATT and CDR2 as SNEGSKA (reference sequence). V was cut by 5 bases and J by 5 bases, with 14 bases left in between.

This clonotype was recorded many times. The genes are TRBV6-1 and TRBJ2-2; 10 nucleotides agree with TRBD2. The V gene end was trimmed by 3 bases and the J gene end by 0 bases; junction bases not matched to a gene: 10. Germline V gene data show CDR1 as MNHNS and CDR2 as SASEGT. The CDR3 spans 19 residues. The CDR3 loop is CASSESSGSLLSNTGELFF. DNA of the CDR3: TGTGCCAGCAGTGAGTCTAGCGGGAGCCTTTTGTCGAACACCGGGGAGCTGTTTTTT.

About this clonotype: The conserved phenylalanine or tryptophan normally closing the CDR3 is absent here, so this likely arose from a read error. The chain recombines TRBV6-1 with TRBJ2-5, with TRBD1 matching 7 bases. CDR3 size: 14 residues. Germline V lookup: CDR1 MNHNS, CDR2 SASEGT. With V trimmed by 6 bases and J by 11 bases, 15 bases remained unmatched. CDR3 nucleotide sequence: TGTGCCAGCAGCGAAAGTTTGGACAGGACAATACAGTACTTA. It is translated as CASSESLDRTIQYL.

Only a few counts were recorded for this clonotype. The chain recombines TRBV20-1 with TRBJ2-1; TRBD1 is a possible D gene (5 bases). CDR1 is DFQATT and CDR2 is SNEGSKA in the germline V gene (reference sequence). The V and J ends lost 5 bases and 13 bases respectively, with 18 bases between them. The CDR3 length is 12 residues. This CDR3 is CSAGFQGRLQFF. The CDR3 bases are TGCAGTGCTGGTTTCCAGGGAAGACTCCAGTTCTTC.

Details on this clonotype: A junction boundary mismatches the germline segment, possibly from a read error. V and J are TRBV12-3 or TRBV12-4 and TRBJ2-1, with TRBD2 matching over 8 bases. The CDR3 totals 14 residues. CDR3 coding DNA: TGTGCCAACAGTTTCGGGGGGGGGTACAATGAGCAGTTATTC. Amino acids: CANSFGGGYNEQLF.

This chain uses TRBV12-3 or TRBV12-4 with TRBJ2-3; possible D gene TRBD2, 6 bases. Trimming removed 9 bases at V and 6 bases at J, with 22 bases between. The CDR3 extends over 15 amino acids. CDR3 bases: TGTGCCAGTAGGACGGGCGGGGCCGCCCCGGATACGCAGTATTTT. Protein sequence: CASRTGGAAPDTQYF.

This clonotype was seen repeatedly, ten times or more. This chain joins TRBV6-6 and TRBJ2-3; D not certain. Looked up from germline, CDR1 is MNHNY and CDR2 is SVGAGI (reference sequence). CDR3 length: 15 amino acids. The V gene lost 2 bases and the J gene lost 1 base, with 10 bases spanning the gap. Here the CDR3 DNA reads TGTGCCAGCAGTTACGATGGCGGCCGCACAGATACGCAGTATTTT. Residues: CASSYDGGRTDTQYF.

This clonotype was counted at least ten times. The chain uses TRBV30 and TRBJ2-7; D tentatively reads TRBD1 or TRBD2 (5 bases each). The CDR3 has 11 amino acids. In germline, CDR1 is GTSNPN, CDR2 SVGIG (reference sequence). V was shortened by 8 bases and J by 2 bases, with 10 bases between the two germline ends. The CDR3 loop reads CAAGTAYEQYF. The CDR3 DNA reads as TGTGCCGCCGGGACGGCCTACGAGCAGTACTTC.

V gene TRBV24-1 combines with J gene TRBJ2-7; D may correspond to TRBD1 or TRBD2 (5 bases each). From germline, CDR1 is KGHDR and CDR2 SFDVKD. The germline V and J ends were trimmed by 0 bases and 0 bases, with 8 bases remaining between them. The CDR3 runs 15 residues. The CDR3 DNA reads TGTGCCACCAGTGATTTGGTTGGGGGCTCCTACGAGCAGTACTTC. Amino acid sequence: CATSDLVGGSYEQYF.

At least ten counts were recorded for this clonotype. The genes are TRBV7-8 and TRBJ2-7, with TRBD2 identical over 7 bases. The V segment lost 8 bases and the J segment 4 bases; nucleotides outside the gene matches: 2. This CDR3 has 11 residues. Germline lookup yields CDR1 SGHVS and CDR2 FQNEAQ. The CDR3 coding sequence is TGTGCCAGCGGGGAGGGGTACGAGCAGTACTTC. Protein sequence: CASGEGYEQYF. The full variable domain, completed using reference TRBV7-8 and TRBJ2-7, is GAGVSQSPRYKVAKRGQDVALRCDPISGHVSLFWYQQALGQGPEFLTYFQNEAQLDKSGLPSDRFFAERPEGSVSTLKIQRTQQEDSAVYLCASGEGYEQYFGPGTRLTVT.

The J gene is TRBJ2-7, the V gene TRBV11-2, with TRBD1 as a possible D gene (5 bases). The J call may be faulty, since TRBJ2-1 better matches the DNA end. The length of the CDR3 is 17 residues. CDR1 SGHAT and CDR2 FQNNGV come from the germline V gene. The DNA for the CDR3 is TGTGCCAGCAGCTTAATCTCCCACGGACATGCGATCTACGAGCAGTTCTTC. Its protein is CASSLISHGHAIYEQFF.

The CDR3 DNA follows: TGTGCCTGGAGTGGGACTAGGGGGGACAATGAGCAGTTCTTC. The encoded protein is CAWSGTRGDNEQFF. This chain connects TRBV30 to TRBJ2-1; TRBD2 is a possible D gene (7 bases). The germline V gene encodes CDR1 GTSNPN and CDR2 SVGIG (reference sequence). Trimming stripped 1 base from V and 5 bases from J, with 12 bases between. This CDR3 is 14 amino acids long.

This clonotype was recorded many times. The chain has TRBV12-3 or TRBV12-4 and TRBJ1-2, with 7 bases that match TRBD1. The CDR3 loop spans 12 amino acids. With V trimmed by 3 bases and J by 8 bases, 3 bases remained unmatched. The CDR3 nucleotides are TGTGCCAGCAGTTTTAGGGGGCTCGGCTACACCTTC. This codes for CASSFRGLGYTF.

The table lists this clonotype with many counts. This chain joins TRBV4-1 and TRBJ2-7; D gene unclear. CDR3 length: 15 amino acids. Germline V lookup: CDR1 MGHRA, CDR2 YSYEKL. V shed 3 bases and J shed 2 bases, with 14 bases lying between them. The CDR3 coding sequence is TGCGCCAGCAGCCAGCCCGGACCTGGGACCTACGAGCAGTACTTC. This gives the protein CASSQPGPGTYEQYF.

A note on this clonotype: The germline gene is not matched at one end of the junction; a read error may be the cause. V gene TRBV12-3 or TRBV12-4 combines with J gene TRBJ2-3; D gene ambiguous. The CDR3 is 13 residues long. CDR3 residues: CANSFSRTDTQYF. The CDR3 DNA reads as TGTGCCAACAGTTTTTCTAGGACGGATACGCAGTATTTT.